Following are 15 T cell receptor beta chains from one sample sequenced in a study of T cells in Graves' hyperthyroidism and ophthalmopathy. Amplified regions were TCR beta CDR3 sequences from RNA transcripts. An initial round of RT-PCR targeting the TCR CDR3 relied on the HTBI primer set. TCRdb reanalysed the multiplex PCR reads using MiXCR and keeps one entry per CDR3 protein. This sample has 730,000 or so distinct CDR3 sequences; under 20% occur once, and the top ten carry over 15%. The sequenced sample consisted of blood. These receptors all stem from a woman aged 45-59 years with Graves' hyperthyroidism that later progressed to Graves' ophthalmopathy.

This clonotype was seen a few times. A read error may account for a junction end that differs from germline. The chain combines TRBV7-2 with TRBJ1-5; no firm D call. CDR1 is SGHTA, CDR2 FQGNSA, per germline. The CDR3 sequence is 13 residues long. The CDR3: CASSLAAGQPRHF. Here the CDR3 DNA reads TGTGCCAGCAGCTTAGCGGCCGGTCAGCCCCGGCATTTT.

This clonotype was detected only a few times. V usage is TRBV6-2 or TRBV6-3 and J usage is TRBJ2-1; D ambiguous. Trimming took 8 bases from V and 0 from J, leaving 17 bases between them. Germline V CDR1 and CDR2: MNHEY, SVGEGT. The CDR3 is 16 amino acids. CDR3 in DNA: TGTGCCAGCGATCGCCCCCCCGGTGGCTCCTACAATGAGCAGTTCTTC. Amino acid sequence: CASDRPPGGSYNEQFF.

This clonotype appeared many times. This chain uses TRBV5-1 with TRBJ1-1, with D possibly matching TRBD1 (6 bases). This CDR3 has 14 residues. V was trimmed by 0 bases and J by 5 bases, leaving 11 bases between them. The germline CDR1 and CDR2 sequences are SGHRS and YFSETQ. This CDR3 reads CASSLASGATEAFF. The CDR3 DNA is TGCGCCAGCAGCTTGGCCTCGGGGGCTACTGAAGCTTTCTTT.

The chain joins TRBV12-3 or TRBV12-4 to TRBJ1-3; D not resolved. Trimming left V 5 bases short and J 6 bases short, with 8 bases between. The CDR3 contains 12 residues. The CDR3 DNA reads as TGTGCCAGCAGTCCCGTATTAAACACCATATATTTT. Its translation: CASSPVLNTIYF.

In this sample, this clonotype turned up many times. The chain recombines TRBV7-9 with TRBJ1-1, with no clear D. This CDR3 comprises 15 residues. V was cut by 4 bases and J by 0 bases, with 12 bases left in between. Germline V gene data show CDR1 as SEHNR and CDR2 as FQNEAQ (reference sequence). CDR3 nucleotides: TGTGCCAGCAGCTACTCCCCCACCATGAACACTGAAGCTTTCTTT. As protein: CASSYSPTMNTEAFF. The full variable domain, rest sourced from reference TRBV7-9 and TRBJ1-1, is DTGVSQNPRHKITKRGQNVTFRCDPISEHNRLYWYRQTLGQGPEFLTYFQNEAQLEKSRLLSDRFSAERPKGSFSTLEIQRTEQGDSAMYLCASSYSPTMNTEAFFGQGTRLTVV.

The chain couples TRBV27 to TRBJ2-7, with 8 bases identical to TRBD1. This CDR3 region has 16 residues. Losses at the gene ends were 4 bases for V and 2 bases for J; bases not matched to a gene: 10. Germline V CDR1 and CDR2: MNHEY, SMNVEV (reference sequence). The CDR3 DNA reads TGTGCCAGCAGTTCCCACCGGGACAGGCGACCCTACGAGCAGTACTTC. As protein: CASSSHRDRRPYEQYF.

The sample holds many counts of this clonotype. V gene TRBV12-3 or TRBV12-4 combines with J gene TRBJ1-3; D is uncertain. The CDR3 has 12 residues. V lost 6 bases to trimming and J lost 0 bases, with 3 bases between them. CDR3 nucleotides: TGTGCCAGCAGAGTCTCTGGAAACACCATATATTTT. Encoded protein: CASRVSGNTIYF.

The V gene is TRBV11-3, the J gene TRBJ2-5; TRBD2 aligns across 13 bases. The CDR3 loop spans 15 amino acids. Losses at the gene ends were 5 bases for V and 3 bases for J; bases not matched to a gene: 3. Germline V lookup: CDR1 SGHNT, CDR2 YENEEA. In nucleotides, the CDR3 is TGTGCCAGCAGCACACTAGCGGGGGGGAAAGAGACCCAGTACTTC. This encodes CASSTLAGGKETQYF.

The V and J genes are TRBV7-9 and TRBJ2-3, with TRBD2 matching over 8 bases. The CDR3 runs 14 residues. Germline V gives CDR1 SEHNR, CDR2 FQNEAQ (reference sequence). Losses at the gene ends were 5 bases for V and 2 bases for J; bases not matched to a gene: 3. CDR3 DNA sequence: TGTGCCAGCAGCCCGGGGGGGAACACAGATACGCAGTATTTT. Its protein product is CASSPGGNTDTQYF.

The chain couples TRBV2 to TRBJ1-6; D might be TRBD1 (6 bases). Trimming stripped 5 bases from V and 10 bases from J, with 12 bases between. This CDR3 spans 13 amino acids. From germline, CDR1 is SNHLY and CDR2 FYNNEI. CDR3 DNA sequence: TGTGCCAGCAGTAAAAACAGGGAATCACCCCTCCACTTT. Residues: CASSKNRESPLHF.

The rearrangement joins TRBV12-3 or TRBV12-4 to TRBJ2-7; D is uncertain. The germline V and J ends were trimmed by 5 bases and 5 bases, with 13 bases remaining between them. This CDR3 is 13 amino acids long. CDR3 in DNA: TGTGCCAGCAGTGAGTCGAAAATTGACGAGCAGTACTTC. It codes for CASSESKIDEQYF.

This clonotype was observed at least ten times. In DNA form, the CDR3 reads TGTGCCAGCAGCTTAAATCCTCCCGTTACTGAGCAGTTCTTC. Its translation is CASSLNPPVTEQFF. The rearrangement links TRBV7-3 to TRBJ2-1; D remains unclear. CDR3 length: 14 amino acids. V was clipped by 1 base and J by 9 bases, with 13 bases between them. Looked up from germline, CDR1 is SGHTA and CDR2 is FQGTGA.

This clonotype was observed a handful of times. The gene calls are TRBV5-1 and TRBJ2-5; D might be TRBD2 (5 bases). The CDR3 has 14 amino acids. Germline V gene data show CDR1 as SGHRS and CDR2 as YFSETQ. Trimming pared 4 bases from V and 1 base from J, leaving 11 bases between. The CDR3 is CASSGGSIQETQYF. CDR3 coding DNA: TGCGCCAGCAGCGGAGGTTCCATCCAAGAGACCCAGTACTTC.

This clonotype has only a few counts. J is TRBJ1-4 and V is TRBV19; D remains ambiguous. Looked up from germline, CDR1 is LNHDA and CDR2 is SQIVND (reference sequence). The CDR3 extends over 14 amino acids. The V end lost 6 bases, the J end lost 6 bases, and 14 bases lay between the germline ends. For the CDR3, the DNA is TGTGCCAGTAGCAGTGCCCCATGGGATGAAAAACTGTTTTTT. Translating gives CASSSAPWDEKLFF.

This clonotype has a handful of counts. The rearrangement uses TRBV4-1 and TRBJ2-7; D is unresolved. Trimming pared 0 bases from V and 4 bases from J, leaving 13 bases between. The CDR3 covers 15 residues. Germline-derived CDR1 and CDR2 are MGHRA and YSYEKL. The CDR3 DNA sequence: TGCGCCAGCAGCCAAGAGTCACGGCCCCTATACGAGCAGTACTTC. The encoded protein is CASSQESRPLYEQYF.